The 13 T cell receptor beta chains in this list originate from one sample, sequenced in a study of control samples from healthy donors and cancer patients. Only in-frame clones appear in the TCRdb table, and some are missing; sequencing was by immunoSEQ multiplex PCR. The table shows around 95,000 clones, with about 88% occurring only once. Material for sequencing was blood. The receptors derive from a woman in her fifties or sixties in good health.

This chain links TRBV5-1 with TRBJ1-2; the D is unclear. The CDR3 loop spans 12 amino acids. The germline V gene has CDR1 SGHRS and CDR2 YFSETQ. V was clipped by 0 bases and J by 4 bases, with 4 bases between them. DNA for the CDR3: TGCGCCAGCAGCTTGGATAGCTATGGCTACACCTTC. Translation: CASSLDSYGYTF.

The rearrangement uses TRBV6-4 and TRBJ1-2; D perhaps matches TRBD1 (6 bases). This CDR3 has 12 residues. From germline, CDR1 is MRHNA and CDR2 SNTAGT. The V and J ends lost 8 bases and 8 bases respectively, with 15 bases between them. The CDR3 coding sequence is TGTGCCAGCGGGGGGCCCACCGTCGGCTACACCTTC. Translating gives CASGGPTVGYTF.

V and J are TRBV4-1 and TRBJ2-5; 12 bases match TRBD2. The J segment lost 8 bases and the V segment lost 0 bases, leaving 10 bases of the junction unmatched. The CDR3 length is 17 residues. The germline V gene has CDR1 MGHRA and CDR2 YSYEKL. As DNA, the CDR3 is TGCGCCAGCAGCCAAGATGAGCTAGCGGGGGGGGAAGGTACCCAGTACTTC. The encoded protein is CASSQDELAGGEGTQYF.

The rearrangement links TRBV11-2 to TRBJ1-6; 9 positions agree with TRBD1. Trimming took 2 bases from V and 9 from J; bases not matched to a gene: 11. CDR3 length: 17 amino acids. The germline gives CDR1 SGHAT, CDR2 FQNNGV. The CDR3 region is CASSLRNPGQGSSPLHF. The CDR3 DNA reads TGTGCCAGCAGCTTACGAAACCCGGGACAGGGAAGTTCACCCCTCCACTTT. The full variable domain, completed using reference TRBV11-2 and TRBJ1-6, is EAGVAQSPRYKIIEKRQSVAFWCNPISGHATLYWYQQILGQGPKLLIQFQNNGVVDDSQLPKDRFSAERLKGVDSTLKIQPAKLEDSAVYLCASSLRNPGQGSSPLHFGNGTRLTVT.

The chain joins TRBV7-2 to TRBJ2-7; the D is unclear. There are 14 residues in the CDR3. Germline values: CDR1 SGHTA, CDR2 FQGNSA. V lost 5 bases, J lost 2 bases, and 13 bases lay in between. The DNA of the CDR3 is TGTGCCAGCAGCCCCCTTCGCCTTACCTACGAGCAGTACTTC. As protein: CASSPLRLTYEQYF. Variable domain in full (rest from reference TRBV7-2 and TRBJ2-7): GAGVSQSPSNKVTEKGKDVELRCDPISGHTALYWYRQSLGQGLEFLIYFQGNSAPDKSGLPSDRFSAERTGGSVSTLTIQRTQQEDSAVYLCASSPLRLTYEQYFGPGTRLTVT.

This clone was picked up one time. The gene calls are TRBV5-1 and TRBJ1-2; a weak D match, TRBD1 (5 bases). The CDR3 has 16 residues. Trimming cost V 0 bases and J 3 bases, with 15 bases left between them. Germline lookup yields CDR1 SGHRS and CDR2 YFSETQ. CDR3 bases: TGCGCCAGCAGCTTGGATTTACGGGGGGTTGACTATGGCTACACCTTC. It translates to CASSLDLRGVDYGYTF.

The J gene is TRBJ1-5, the V gene TRBV2; D is possibly TRBD1 (6 bases). Germline CDR1 and CDR2: SNHLY and FYNNEI. The CDR3 runs to 13 residues. The ends were cut back, 6 bases at V and 3 bases at J, with 9 bases in the middle. The DNA for the CDR3 is TGTGCCAGCAGCGGACAGATCAATCAGCCCCAGCATTTT. Translated: CASSGQINQPQHF.

The chain joins TRBV27 to TRBJ2-3; D may correspond to TRBD1 or TRBD2 (6 bases each). The CDR3 spans 13 residues. V lost 10 bases, J lost 0 bases, and 11 bases lay in between. In germline, CDR1 is MNHEY, CDR2 SMNVEV (reference sequence). The chain's CDR3 is CATGGGSTDTQYF. The CDR3 region has the DNA TGTGCCACCGGAGGGGGTAGCACAGATACGCAGTATTTT.

The chain couples TRBV3-1 (or the pseudogene TRBV3-2) to TRBJ1-5; no firm D call. This CDR3 contains 12 residues. Germline assignment: CDR1 LGHDT and CDR2 YNNKEL (reference sequence). V was trimmed by 1 base and J by 7 bases, leaving 5 bases between them. The CDR3, as DNA: TGTGCCAGCAGCCAAGGTCCCCAGCCCCAGCATTTT. Its translation: CASSQGPQPQHF.

This clone has a single count. The CDR3 region is CASSLGRVTEAFF. The CDR3 coding sequence is TGTGCCAGCAGTTTAGGAAGGGTTACTGAAGCTTTCTTT. The chain links TRBV12-3 or TRBV12-4 to TRBJ1-1, with D unclear. V was cut by 1 base and J by 5 bases, with 8 bases left in between. The CDR3 extends over 13 amino acids.

This clone was recorded once. The rearrangement uses TRBV18 and TRBJ1-5; D is uncertain. Trimming took 3 bases from V and 1 from J, leaving 10 bases between them. CDR3 length: 15 amino acids. The germline gives CDR1 KGHSH, CDR2 LQKENI. Here the CDR3 DNA reads TGTGCCAGCTCACCGGCCGCCAGGAGCAATCAGCCCCAGCATTTT. Its translation is CASSPAARSNQPQHF.

CDR3 coding DNA: TGTGCCAGCAGCTTACAAGGGTCAGCCGGCTACACCTTC. Translating it yields CASSLQGSAGYTF. The chain joins TRBV9 to TRBJ1-2; no reliable D call. Germline assignment: CDR1 SGDLS and CDR2 YYNGEE. V lost 4 bases, J lost 8 bases, and 15 bases lay in between. The CDR3 covers 13 residues.

V usage is TRBV7-8 and J usage is TRBJ1-5; 7 bases fit TRBD1. The J segment lost 2 bases and the V segment lost 4 bases, leaving 2 bases of the junction unmatched. CDR3 length: 14 residues. Germline assignment: CDR1 SGHVS and CDR2 FQNEAQ. CDR3: CASSSDRGNQPQHF. DNA of the CDR3: TGTGCCAGCAGCTCTGACAGGGGCAATCAGCCCCAGCATTTT.